This entry lists 19 T cell receptor beta chains sequenced from one sample in a study of cytomegalovirus exposure and HLA in healthy donors. PCR used 60 Vbeta primers and 13 Jbeta primers. Produced via immunoSEQ multiplex PCR; TCRdb's table is partial and in-frame only. Of 55,000 to 65,000 clones listed, 65% to 80% were seen once; the top ten hold just under 3%. Sequencing was performed on PBMCs. Receptors originate from a woman aged 25 to 45 in good health and CMV-seronegative.

This clone was found a few times. The genes are TRBV29-1 and TRBJ1-5; TRBD1 might be the D (5 bases). The V gene lost 4 bases and the J gene lost 2 bases, with 12 bases spanning the gap. The CDR3 has 14 residues. The germline V gene encodes CDR1 SQVTM and CDR2 ANQGSEA. The CDR3 reads CSVVLRDGNQPQHF. The CDR3 nucleotides read TGCAGCGTTGTGCTCAGGGATGGCAATCAGCCCCAGCATTTT. Combining the CDR3 with reference TRBV29-1 and TRBJ1-5 gives the whole variable domain SAVISQKPSRDICQRGTSLTIQCQVDSQVTMMFWYRQQPGQSLTLIATANQGSEATYESGFVIDKFPISRPNLTFSTLTVSNMSPEDSSIYLCSVVLRDGNQPQHFGDGTRLSIL.

Worth noting for this clone: Distinct nucleotide sequences in the sample also encode this CDR3. The V and J genes are TRBV30 and TRBJ1-5, with TRBD1 matching 10 bases. Germline loops: CDR1 GTSNPN, CDR2 SVGIG (reference sequence). V lost 8 bases and J lost 1; bases outside the gene matches: 11. This CDR3 is built from 16 residues. DNA for the CDR3: TGTGCCGGGGCCCCCCTGGGACAGGGGAGCAATCAGCCCCAGCATTTT. It is translated as CAGAPLGQGSNQPQHF.

This clone was detected a few times. The V and J genes are TRBV30 and TRBJ2-5; 7 positions match TRBD2. V was pared by 2 bases and J by 2 bases, with 5 bases of the junction left unmatched. The germline V gene encodes CDR1 GTSNPN and CDR2 SVGIG (reference sequence). CDR3 length: 14 residues. The CDR3 DNA follows: TGTGCCTGGAGTAGGACTAGGGGTCAAGAGACCCAGTACTTC. Encoded protein: CAWSRTRGQETQYF.

This chain links TRBV7-3 with TRBJ2-1, with 10 bases identical to TRBD2. The germline CDR1 and CDR2 sequences are SGHTA and FQGTGA. The CDR3 runs to 15 residues. The trim removed 6 bases at V and 0 bases at J, leaving 2 bases unmatched. CDR3: CASSPSGSSYNEQFF. CDR3 coding DNA: TGTGCCAGCAGTCCTAGCGGGAGCTCCTACAATGAGCAGTTCTTC.

The chain is built from TRBV27 and TRBJ2-1, with a possible D match to TRBD2 (6 bases). The CDR3 is 15 residues long. Germline values: CDR1 MNHEY, CDR2 SMNVEV (reference sequence). Trimming stripped 2 bases from V and 2 bases from J, with 10 bases between. The CDR3 DNA reads TGTGCCAGCAGTTTAGCGGGGAACCCCTACAATGAGCAGTTCTTC. Its translation is CASSLAGNPYNEQFF.

The chain uses TRBV10-3 and TRBJ2-2, with a tentative D call TRBD2 (6 bases). Germline-derived CDR1 and CDR2 are ENHRY and SYGVKD. The CDR3 contains 16 residues. V was pared by 5 bases and J by 3 bases, with 16 bases between. The CDR3 bases are TGTGCCATCAGTCCCGCCGGGAGCAAACACACCGGGGAGCTGTTTTTT. As protein: CAISPAGSKHTGELFF.

This chain links TRBV11-3 with TRBJ1-3; D is uncertain. The V end lost 0 bases, the J end lost 5 bases, and 5 bases lay between the germline ends. Germline CDR1 and CDR2: SGHNT and YENEEA. This CDR3 spans 13 amino acids. The CDR3 DNA reads TGTGCCAGCAGCTTAGATCAAAGAAACACCATATATTTT. Protein: CASSLDQRNTIYF.

The chain links TRBV7-2 to TRBJ1-1; D call uncertain. V lost 1 base to trimming and J lost 13 bases, with 16 bases between them. Germline loops: CDR1 SGHTA, CDR2 FQGNSA. The CDR3 is 13 residues long. DNA for the CDR3: TGTGCCAGCAGCTTAGATCCGGGGTCAAGCCTTTTCTTT. This translates into CASSLDPGSSLFF.

This chain links TRBV7-2 with TRBJ2-1; maybe TRBD2 (7 bases). Germline CDR1 is SGHTA and CDR2 is FQGNSA. Trimming left V 1 base short and J 6 bases short, with 13 bases between. This CDR3 spans 15 amino acids. The CDR3 region has the DNA TGTGCCAGCAGCTTAGGGGGGGGGCCGATCAATGAGCAGTTCTTC. This sequence encodes CASSLGGGPINEQFF.

The V call is TRBV10-3, the J call TRBJ1-4; 8 bases line up with TRBD1. The CDR3 runs to 13 residues. In germline, CDR1 is ENHRY, CDR2 SYGVKD. V gave up 8 bases and J gave up 3 bases; unmatched junction bases: 2. This CDR3 reads CAISGGSNEKLFF. DNA for the CDR3: TGTGCCATCTCAGGGGGCTCTAATGAAAAACTGTTTTTT.

The V gene is TRBV5-6, the J gene TRBJ1-1; no reliable D call. Germline values: CDR1 SGHDT, CDR2 YYEEEE. Trimming stripped 0 bases from V and 11 bases from J, with 11 bases between. This CDR3 is built from 12 residues. The CDR3 protein is CASSLDAPRAFF. As DNA, the CDR3 is TGTGCCAGCAGCTTGGATGCCCCCCGGGCTTTCTTT.

The V gene is TRBV5-1, the J gene TRBJ1-2, with TRBD1 identical over 8 bases. This CDR3 has 13 amino acids. The trim removed 2 bases at V and 4 bases at J, leaving 1 base unmatched. Germline V gives CDR1 SGHRS, CDR2 YFSETQ. The CDR3 is CASSLQGGYGYTF. The DNA for the CDR3 is TGCGCCAGCAGCTTACAGGGGGGCTATGGCTACACCTTC. Combining the CDR3 with reference TRBV5-1 and TRBJ1-2 gives the whole variable domain KAGVTQTPRYLIKTRGQQVTLSCSPISGHRSVSWYQQTPGQGLQFLFEYFSETQRNKGNFPGRFSGRQFSNSRSEMNVSTLELGDSALYLCASSLQGGYGYTFGSGTRLTVV.

The chain carries TRBV4-2 and TRBJ2-6; 7 bases line up with TRBD2. The CDR3 extends over 17 amino acids. Germline values: CDR1 LGHNA, CDR2 YNFKEQ. V was clipped by 0 bases and J by 4 bases; unmatched bases: 6. The CDR3 nucleotides are TGTGCCAGCAGCCAAGATTCGGGGAGGGTAGGGGCCAACGTCCTGACTTTC. Its translation is CASSQDSGRVGANVLTF.

V gene TRBV6-5 combines with J gene TRBJ2-1; 11 bases align to TRBD1. Germline V gene lookup returns CDR1 MNHEY and CDR2 SVGAGI. The CDR3 contains 16 residues. Trimming at V came to 4 bases and at J to 7 bases, leaving 9 bases not matched to a gene. Written as DNA, the CDR3 is TGTGCCAGCAGTTTCAGGACAGGGGGCGCCAGGAATGAGCAGTTCTTC. This codes for CASSFRTGGARNEQFF.

The V and J genes are TRBV5-4 and TRBJ2-1; possible D gene TRBD2, 7 bases. The germline V gene encodes CDR1 SGHNT and CDR2 YYREEE (reference sequence). V lost 4 bases and J lost 2, with 16 bases in between. The CDR3 extends over 16 amino acids. As DNA, the CDR3 is TGTGCCAGCAGCCCGAAGGGGGGGGCCGCCTACAATGAGCAGTTCTTC. Translating gives CASSPKGGAAYNEQFF.

This clone was recorded only once. The chain has TRBV4-1 and TRBJ2-7; 9 nucleotides match TRBD1. Germline V gene sequence: CDR1 MGHRA, CDR2 YSYEKL. V lost 6 bases and J lost 2; bases outside the gene matches: 2. CDR3 length: 13 amino acids. CDR3: CASRGTGTYEQYF. In DNA form, the CDR3 reads TGCGCCAGCAGAGGGACAGGGACCTACGAGCAGTACTTC.

This rearrangement joins TRBV4-3 to TRBJ1-5; D is unresolved. Trimming left V 0 bases short and J 7 bases short, with 10 bases between. The CDR3 is 14 residues long. The germline CDR1 and CDR2 sequences are LGHNA and YSLEER. In nucleotides, the CDR3 is TGCGCCAGCAGCCAAGATATTACAGCCCAGCCCCAGCATTTT. This sequence encodes CASSQDITAQPQHF.

J is TRBJ2-5 and V is TRBV7-6, with unresolved D. The germline V gene has CDR1 SGHVS and CDR2 FNYEAQ. Trimming took off 2 bases at V and 10 bases at J, with 11 bases between the two ends. This CDR3 comprises 12 residues. The CDR3 reads CASSLLLQDQYF. The CDR3 bases are TGTGCCAGCAGCTTATTACTGCAGGACCAGTACTTC.

This clone appeared a single time. V and J are TRBV23-1 and TRBJ1-5; D may be TRBD1 (5 bases). TRBV23-1 is labeled an ORF, and its function is uncertain. V gave up 3 bases and J gave up 4 bases, with 10 bases separating them. CDR3 size: 14 residues. For the CDR3, the DNA is TGCGCCAGCAGTCAGGACAATAGGAATCAGCCCCAGCATTTT. Translated, it gives CASSQDNRNQPQHF.